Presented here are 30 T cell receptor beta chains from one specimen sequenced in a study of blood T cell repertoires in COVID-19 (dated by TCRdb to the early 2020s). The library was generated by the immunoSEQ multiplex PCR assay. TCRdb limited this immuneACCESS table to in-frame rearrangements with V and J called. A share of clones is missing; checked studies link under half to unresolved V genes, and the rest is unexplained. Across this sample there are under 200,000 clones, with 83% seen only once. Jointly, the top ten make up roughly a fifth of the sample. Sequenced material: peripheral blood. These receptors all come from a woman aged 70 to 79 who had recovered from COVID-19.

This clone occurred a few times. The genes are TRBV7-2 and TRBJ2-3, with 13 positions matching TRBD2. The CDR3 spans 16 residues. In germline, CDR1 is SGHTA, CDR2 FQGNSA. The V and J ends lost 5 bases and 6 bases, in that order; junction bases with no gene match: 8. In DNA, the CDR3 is TGTGCCAGCAGCCCCCAACTAGCGGGAGGGGGGGATACGCAGTATTTT. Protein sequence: CASSPQLAGGGDTQYF. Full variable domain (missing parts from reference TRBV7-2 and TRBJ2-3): GAGVSQSPSNKVTEKGKDVELRCDPISGHTALYWYRQSLGQGLEFLIYFQGNSAPDKSGLPSDRFSAERTGGSVSTLTIQRTQQEDSAVYLCASSPQLAGGGDTQYFGPGTRLTVL.

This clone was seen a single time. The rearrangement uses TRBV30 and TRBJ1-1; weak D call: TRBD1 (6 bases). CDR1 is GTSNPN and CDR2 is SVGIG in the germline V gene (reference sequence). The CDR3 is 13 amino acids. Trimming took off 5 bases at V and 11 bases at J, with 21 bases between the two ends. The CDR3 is CAWRQAYPREAFF. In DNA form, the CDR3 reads TGTGCCTGGCGACAGGCTTACCCCAGGGAGGCTTTCTTT.

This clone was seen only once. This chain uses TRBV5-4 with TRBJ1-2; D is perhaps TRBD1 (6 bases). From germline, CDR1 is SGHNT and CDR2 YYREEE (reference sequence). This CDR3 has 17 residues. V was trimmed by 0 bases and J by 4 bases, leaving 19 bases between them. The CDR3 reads CASSLGGGQNKGYGYTF. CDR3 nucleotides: TGTGCCAGCAGCTTGGGGGGCGGACAGAACAAGGGCTATGGCTACACCTTC.

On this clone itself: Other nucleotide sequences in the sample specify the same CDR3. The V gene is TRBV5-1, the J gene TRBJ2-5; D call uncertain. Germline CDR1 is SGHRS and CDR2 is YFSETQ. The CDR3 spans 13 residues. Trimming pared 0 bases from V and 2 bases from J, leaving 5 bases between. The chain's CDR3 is CASSLALQETQYF. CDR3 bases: TGCGCCAGCAGCTTGGCCCTACAAGAGACCCAGTACTTC. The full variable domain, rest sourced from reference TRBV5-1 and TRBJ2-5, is KAGVTQTPRYLIKTRGQQVTLSCSPISGHRSVSWYQQTPGQGLQFLFEYFSETQRNKGNFPGRFSGRQFSNSRSEMNVSTLELGDSALYLCASSLALQETQYFGPGTRLLVL.

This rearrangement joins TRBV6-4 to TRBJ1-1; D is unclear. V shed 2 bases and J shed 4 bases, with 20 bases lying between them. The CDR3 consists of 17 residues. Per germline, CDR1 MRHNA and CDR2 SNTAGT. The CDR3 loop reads CASSDNGRVLWITEAFF. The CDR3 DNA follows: TGTGCCAGCAGTGACAACGGGAGGGTCCTGTGGATCACTGAAGCTTTCTTT.

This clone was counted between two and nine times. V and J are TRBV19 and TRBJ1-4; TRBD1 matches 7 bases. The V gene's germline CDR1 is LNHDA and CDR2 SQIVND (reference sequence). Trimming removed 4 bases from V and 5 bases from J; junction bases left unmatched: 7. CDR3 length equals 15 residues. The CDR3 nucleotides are TGTGCCAGTAGTACTCGGCAGGGGGAAAATGAAAAACTGTTTTTT. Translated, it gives CASSTRQGENEKLFF.

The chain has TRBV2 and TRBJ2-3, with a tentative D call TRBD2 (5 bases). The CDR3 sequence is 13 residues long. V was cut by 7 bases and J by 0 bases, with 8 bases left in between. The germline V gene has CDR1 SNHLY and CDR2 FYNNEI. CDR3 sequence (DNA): TGTGCCAGCAAGGAGGTTAGCACAGATACGCAGTATTTT. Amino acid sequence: CASKEVSTDTQYF.

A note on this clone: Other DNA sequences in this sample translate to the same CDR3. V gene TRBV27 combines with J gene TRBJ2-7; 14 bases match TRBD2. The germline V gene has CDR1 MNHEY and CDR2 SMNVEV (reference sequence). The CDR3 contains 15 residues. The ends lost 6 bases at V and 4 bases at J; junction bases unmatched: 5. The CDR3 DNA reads TGTGCCAGCAGCCCCGGGACTAGCGGGAGTTACGAGCAGTACTTC. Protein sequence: CASSPGTSGSYEQYF.

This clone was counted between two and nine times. The DNA of the CDR3 is TGCGCCAGCAGGGTAGCCCCGAACACCGGGGAGCTGTTTTTT. It translates to CASRVAPNTGELFF. The chain employs TRBV5-1 and TRBJ2-2; unclear D gene. Germline loops: CDR1 SGHRS, CDR2 YFSETQ. V was clipped by 5 bases and J by 0 bases, with 8 bases between them. The CDR3 covers 14 residues.

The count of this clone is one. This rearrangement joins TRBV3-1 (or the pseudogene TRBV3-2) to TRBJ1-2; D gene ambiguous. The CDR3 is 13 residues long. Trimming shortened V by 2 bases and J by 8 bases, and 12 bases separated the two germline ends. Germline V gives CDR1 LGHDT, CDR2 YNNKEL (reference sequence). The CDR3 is CASSQPEAYGYTF. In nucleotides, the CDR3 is TGTGCCAGCAGCCAACCCGAGGCTTACGGCTACACCTTC.

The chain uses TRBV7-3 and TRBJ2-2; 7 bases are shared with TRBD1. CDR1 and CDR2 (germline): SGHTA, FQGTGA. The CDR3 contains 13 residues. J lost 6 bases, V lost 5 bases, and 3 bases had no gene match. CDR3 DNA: TGTGCCAGCAGCACCACAGGGGCCGGGGAGCTGTTTTTT. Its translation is CASSTTGAGELFF.

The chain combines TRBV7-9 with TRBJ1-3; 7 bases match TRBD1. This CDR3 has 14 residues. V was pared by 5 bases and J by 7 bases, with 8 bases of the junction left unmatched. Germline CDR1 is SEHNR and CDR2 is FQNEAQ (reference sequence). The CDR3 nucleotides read TGTGCCAGCAGCACCACAGGGGTCCGGAACACCATATATTTT. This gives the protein CASSTTGVRNTIYF. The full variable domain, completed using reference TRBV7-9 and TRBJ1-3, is DTGVSQNPRHKITKRGQNVTFRCDPISEHNRLYWYRQTLGQGPEFLTYFQNEAQLEKSRLLSDRFSAERPKGSFSTLEIQRTEQGDSAMYLCASSTTGVRNTIYFGEGSWLTVV.

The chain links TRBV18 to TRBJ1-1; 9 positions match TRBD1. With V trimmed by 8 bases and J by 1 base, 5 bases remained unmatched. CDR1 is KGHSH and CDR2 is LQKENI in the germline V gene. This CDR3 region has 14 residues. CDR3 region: CASQWGQGNTEAFF. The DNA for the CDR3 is TGTGCCAGCCAATGGGGACAGGGGAACACTGAAGCTTTCTTT.

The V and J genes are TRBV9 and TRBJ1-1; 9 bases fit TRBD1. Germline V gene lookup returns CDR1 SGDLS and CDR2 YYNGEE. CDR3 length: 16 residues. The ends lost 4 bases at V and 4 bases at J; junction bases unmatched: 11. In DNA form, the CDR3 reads TGTGCCAGCAGCCGGGGACAGGGTTATTTGGGCACTGAAGCTTTCTTT. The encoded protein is CASSRGQGYLGTEAFF.

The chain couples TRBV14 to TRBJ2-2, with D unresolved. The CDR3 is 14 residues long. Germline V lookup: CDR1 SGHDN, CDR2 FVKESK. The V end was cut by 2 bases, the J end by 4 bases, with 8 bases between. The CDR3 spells CASSQMGATGELFF. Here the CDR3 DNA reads TGTGCCAGCAGCCAAATGGGCGCCACCGGGGAGCTGTTTTTT.

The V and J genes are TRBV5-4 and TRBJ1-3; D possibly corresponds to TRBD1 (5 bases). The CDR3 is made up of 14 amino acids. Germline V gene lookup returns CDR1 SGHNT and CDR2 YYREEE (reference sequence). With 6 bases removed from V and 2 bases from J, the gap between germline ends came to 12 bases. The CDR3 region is CASTPGGAGNTIYF. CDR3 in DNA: TGTGCCAGCACTCCCGGGGGGGCTGGAAACACCATATATTTT.

The CDR3 region is CASSAFGAGGDGPQHF. The CDR3 DNA sequence: TGTGCCAGCAGTGCTTTCGGGGCGGGGGGTGACGGGCCCCAGCATTTT. The J gene is TRBJ1-5, the V gene TRBV28; weak D call: TRBD1 (5 bases). CDR3 length equals 16 residues. V was clipped by 5 bases and J by 9 bases, with 23 bases between them. From germline, CDR1 is MDHEN and CDR2 SYDVKM.

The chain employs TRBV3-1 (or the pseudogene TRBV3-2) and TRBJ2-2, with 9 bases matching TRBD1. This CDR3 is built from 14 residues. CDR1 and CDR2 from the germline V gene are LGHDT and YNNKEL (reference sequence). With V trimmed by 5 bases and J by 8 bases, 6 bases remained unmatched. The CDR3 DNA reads TGTGCCAGCAGCACCGGGACAGGGACTGGGGAGCTGTTTTTT. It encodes CASSTGTGTGELFF.

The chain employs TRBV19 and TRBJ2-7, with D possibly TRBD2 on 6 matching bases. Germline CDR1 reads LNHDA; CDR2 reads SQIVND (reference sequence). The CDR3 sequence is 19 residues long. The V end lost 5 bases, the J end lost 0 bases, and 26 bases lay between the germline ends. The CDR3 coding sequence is TGTGCCAGTAGTCCCCTGTTGGCCATCGGACGGGGAGGCTCCTACGAGCAGTACTTC. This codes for CASSPLLAIGRGGSYEQYF.

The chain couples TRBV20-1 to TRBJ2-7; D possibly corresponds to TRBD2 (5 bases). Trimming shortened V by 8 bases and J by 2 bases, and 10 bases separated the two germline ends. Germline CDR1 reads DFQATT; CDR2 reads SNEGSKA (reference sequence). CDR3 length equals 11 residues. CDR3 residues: CSCGPTYEQYF. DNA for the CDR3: TGCAGTTGCGGGCCCACCTACGAGCAGTACTTC.

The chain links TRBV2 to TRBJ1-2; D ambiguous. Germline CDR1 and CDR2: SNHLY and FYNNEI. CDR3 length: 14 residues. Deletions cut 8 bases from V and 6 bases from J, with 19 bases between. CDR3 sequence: CASWFGSGENGYTF. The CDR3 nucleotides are TGTGCCAGCTGGTTCGGCTCCGGAGAGAATGGCTACACCTTC.

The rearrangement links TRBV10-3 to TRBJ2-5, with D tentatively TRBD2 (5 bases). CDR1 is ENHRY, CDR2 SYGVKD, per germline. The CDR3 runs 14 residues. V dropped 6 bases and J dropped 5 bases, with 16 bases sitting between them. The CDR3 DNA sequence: TGTGCCATCAGAAAAGCGGAGATCGGGGAGACCCAGTACTTC. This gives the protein CAIRKAEIGETQYF.

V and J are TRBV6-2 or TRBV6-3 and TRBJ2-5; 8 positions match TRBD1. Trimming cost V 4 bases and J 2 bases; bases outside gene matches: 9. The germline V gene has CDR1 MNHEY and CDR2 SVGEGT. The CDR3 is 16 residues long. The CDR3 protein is CASSSRQGASQETQYF. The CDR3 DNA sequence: TGTGCCAGCAGTTCCCGGCAGGGGGCAAGTCAAGAGACCCAGTACTTC.

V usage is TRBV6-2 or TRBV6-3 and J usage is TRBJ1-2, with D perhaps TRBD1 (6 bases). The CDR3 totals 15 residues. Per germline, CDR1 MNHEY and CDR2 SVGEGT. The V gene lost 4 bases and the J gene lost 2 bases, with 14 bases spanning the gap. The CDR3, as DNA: TGTGCCAGCAGTTCCCCGGGGGGCTCCAACTATGGCTACACCTTC. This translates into CASSSPGGSNYGYTF.

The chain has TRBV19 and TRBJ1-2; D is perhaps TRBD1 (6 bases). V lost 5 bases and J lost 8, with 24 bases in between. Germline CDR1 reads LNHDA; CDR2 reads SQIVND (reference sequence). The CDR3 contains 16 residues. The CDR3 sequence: CASSPGPDRGRGGYTF. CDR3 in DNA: TGTGCCAGTAGTCCCGGGCCCGACCGTGGCAGGGGCGGCTACACCTTC.

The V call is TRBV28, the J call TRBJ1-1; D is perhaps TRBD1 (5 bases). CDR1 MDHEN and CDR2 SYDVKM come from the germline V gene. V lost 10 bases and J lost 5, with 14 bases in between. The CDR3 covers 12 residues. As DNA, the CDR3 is TGTGCCACCCGGGGCGCGGGGACTGAAGCTTTCTTT. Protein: CATRGAGTEAFF.

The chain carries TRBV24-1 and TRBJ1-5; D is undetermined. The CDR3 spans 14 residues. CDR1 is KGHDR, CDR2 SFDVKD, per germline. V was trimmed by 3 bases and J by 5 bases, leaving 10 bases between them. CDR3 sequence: CATSDPTKDQPQHF. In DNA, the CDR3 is TGTGCCACCAGTGATCCCACAAAAGATCAGCCCCAGCATTTT.

This CDR3 reads CATLDRAGANVLTF. The CDR3 nucleotides are TGTGCCACCTTGGACAGGGCTGGGGCCAACGTCCTGACTTTC. The rearrangement joins TRBV5-4 to TRBJ2-6, with TRBD1 matching over 8 bases. Per the germline V gene, CDR1 is SGHNT and CDR2 is YYREEE (reference sequence). The CDR3 contains 14 residues. V lost 9 bases and J lost 2; bases outside the gene matches: 4.

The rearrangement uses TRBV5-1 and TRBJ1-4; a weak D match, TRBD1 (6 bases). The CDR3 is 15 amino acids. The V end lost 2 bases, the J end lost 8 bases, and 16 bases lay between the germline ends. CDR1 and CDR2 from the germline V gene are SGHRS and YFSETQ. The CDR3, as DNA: TGCGCCAGCAGCTTTAGACAGGCCGATAGGGAAAAACTGTTTTTT. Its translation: CASSFRQADREKLFF.

The CDR3 DNA follows: TGTGCCAGCAGCTTGCCCAGCGGACAGGGGGTTACTGAAGCTTTCTTT. This codes for CASSLPSGQGVTEAFF. The gene calls are TRBV7-2 and TRBJ1-1; 10 bases are a match to TRBD1. The CDR3 has 16 amino acids. The germline V gene has CDR1 SGHTA and CDR2 FQGNSA. V was clipped by 3 bases and J by 5 bases; unmatched bases: 9.